A single sample is the source of the 5 T cell receptor beta chains below, sequenced in a study of Graves' ophthalmopathy and Graves' hyperthyroidism. From RNA, the CDR3 regions of TCR beta chains were amplified and sequenced. Second-round multiplex PCR came after a first-round RT-PCR that employed HTBI primers. TCRdb used MiXCR to reprocess the multiplex PCR reads, holding one entry per CDR3 protein. The table records some 360,000 distinct CDR3 sequences, 17% of them present only once. Material: peripheral blood. These receptors all stem from an adult woman with stable Graves' hyperthyroidism.

This clonotype was counted only a few times. This may stem from a read error, because a much larger clone lies one nucleotide away. The chain has TRBV10-3 and TRBJ1-2; D remains ambiguous. CDR3 length: 13 residues. CDR1 is ENHRY, CDR2 SYGVKD, per germline. Trimming stripped 0 bases from V and 9 bases from J, with 11 bases between. CDR3 sequence: CAISESRRERYTF. CDR3 nucleotide sequence: TGTGCCATCAGTGAGTCAAGGCGGGAGCGCTACACCTTC.

This clonotype was counted ten times or more. The rearrangement uses TRBV6-1 and TRBJ2-7, with D perhaps matching TRBD1 (6 bases). Germline V gene data show CDR1 as MNHNS and CDR2 as SASEGT. The CDR3 consists of 14 residues. The germline V and J ends were trimmed by 3 bases and 1 base, with 10 bases remaining between them. CDR3: CASSDDRISYEQYF. CDR3 bases: TGTGCCAGCAGTGATGACAGGATTTCCTACGAGCAGTACTTC.

This clonotype has ten or more counts. The chain recombines TRBV28 with TRBJ2-6; perhaps D is TRBD1 or TRBD2 (5 bases each). The CDR3 covers 14 residues. Trimming pared 2 bases from V and 5 bases from J, leaving 7 bases between. Germline values: CDR1 MDHEN, CDR2 SYDVKM. CDR3 protein: CASSLRGWANVLTF. The CDR3 DNA follows: TGTGCCAGCAGTTTACGGGGCTGGGCCAACGTCCTGACTTTC.

In its sample, this clonotype was seen many times. The gene calls are TRBV30 and TRBJ2-2; TRBD1 is a possible D gene (5 bases). The CDR3 extends over 12 amino acids. The germline V gene has CDR1 GTSNPN and CDR2 SVGIG (reference sequence). V was cut by 7 bases and J by 2 bases, with 8 bases left in between. The CDR3 DNA sequence: TGTGCCTTGGGGCCCAACACCGGGGAGCTGTTTTTT. This translates into CALGPNTGELFF.

This clonotype appeared many times. This chain uses TRBV6-1 with TRBJ1-2, with 9 bases lining up with TRBD1. This CDR3 contains 15 residues. V was pared by 2 bases and J by 2 bases, with 3 bases of the junction left unmatched. Germline CDR1 MNHNS, CDR2 SASEGT. This CDR3 is CASSEPTGGNYGYTF. The CDR3 DNA is TGTGCCAGCAGTGAACCTACAGGGGGCAACTATGGCTACACCTTC.